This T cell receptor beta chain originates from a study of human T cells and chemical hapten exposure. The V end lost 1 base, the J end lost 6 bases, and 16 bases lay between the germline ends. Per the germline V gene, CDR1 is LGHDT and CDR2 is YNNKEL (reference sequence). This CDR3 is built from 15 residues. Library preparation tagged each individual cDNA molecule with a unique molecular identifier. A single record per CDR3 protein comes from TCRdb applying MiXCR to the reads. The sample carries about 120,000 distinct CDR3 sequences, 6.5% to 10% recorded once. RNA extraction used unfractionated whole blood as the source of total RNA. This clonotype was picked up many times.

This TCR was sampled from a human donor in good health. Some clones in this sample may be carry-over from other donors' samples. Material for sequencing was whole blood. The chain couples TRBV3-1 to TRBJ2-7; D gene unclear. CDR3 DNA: TGTGCCAGCAGCCAAGTTTCCACCACCCCCCTCGAGCAGTACTTC. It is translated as CASSQVSTTPLEQYF.